This TCR beta chain was obtained from a study of blood T cell repertoires in COVID-19. Whole-study context: Spain, Italy and the United States supplied samples that represented acute and convalescent COVID-19.

V lost 3 bases and J 10 bases, leaving 13 bases between the germline ends. The germline gives CDR1 MNHEY, CDR2 SMNVEV (reference sequence). The length of the CDR3 is 14 residues. A single count supports this clone. Original processing notes: Reference gene primer amplification yielded estimated nucleated cell counts. Sequenced by immunoSEQ multiplex PCR; TCRdb stores in-frame clones only, minus some. The V and J calls and clone size are taken from that table; D and trimming were inferred from the DNA. The profile shows 300,000 to 350,000 clones, roughly 88% of them singletons. The receptor was derived from a woman in her 30s with COVID-19, enrolled during active disease. The V and J genes are TRBV27 and TRBJ1-6; a weak D match, TRBD1 (5 bases). The sample was peripheral blood. The CDR3 region has the DNA TGTGCCAGCAGTTTGGAGGGGCGCCGCTCACCCCTCCACTTT. Its translation: CASSLEGRRSPLHF.